A single T cell receptor beta chain is shown here with its context. As defined, naive CD8 cells were CD45RO-negative and positively selected for CCR7, with terminally differentiated effector memory CD45RA+ cells excluded. This sample is part of a study of shared clonotypes between healthy human individuals. Germline loops: CDR1 SNHLY, CDR2 FYNNEI. V was trimmed by 1 base and J by 0 bases, leaving 10 bases between them. This CDR3 is built from 16 residues. Across several immunoSEQ plates, the genomic DNA of each subset was split evenly. Assay used: immunoSEQ multiplex PCR; TCRdb lists only in-frame clones, some missing. The table has around 2.1 million clones, about 92% seen once.

The sequenced sample was naive CD8+ T cells from PBMCs. The V and J genes are TRBV2 and TRBJ1-3, with D possibly being TRBD1 (5 bases). The clonotype was recovered from a man younger than 35 in good health. Some clones in this sample may be carry-over from other donors' samples. The CDR3 sequence: CASSEGTSISGNTIYF. Here the CDR3 DNA reads TGTGCCAGCAGTGAAGGGACATCCATCTCTGGAAACACCATATATTTT.